Following are 25 T cell receptor beta chains from one sample sequenced in a study of identical twins. TCRdb processed the 5' RACE reads anew with MiXCR; each CDR3 protein has one entry. Of roughly 570,000 distinct CDR3 sequences in the sample, nearly 10% were seen once. The same data also contributed to another study, on yellow fever vaccine responses in identical twins.

The sequencing input was PBMCs. Every receptor here comes from a young woman in good health.

In the case of this clonotype: One junction end disagrees with the germline gene, perhaps due to a read error. This chain links TRBV27 with TRBJ2-7, with TRBD1 identical over 8 bases. This CDR3 spans 14 amino acids. Germline values: CDR1 MNHEY, CDR2 SMNVEV (reference sequence). CDR3 sequence (DNA): TGTACCAGCAGTGGGGAACAGGGGGTCTACGAGCAGTACTTC. Translated: CTSSGEQGVYEQYF.

CDR3 amino acids: CASSGSRDSYSYEQYF. The CDR3 DNA reads as TGTGCCAGTAGTGGGTCCCGGGACAGCTATTCCTACGAGCAGTACTTC. V usage is TRBV19 and J usage is TRBJ2-7, with TRBD1 identical over 7 bases. Losses at the gene ends were 5 bases for V and 1 base for J; bases not matched to a gene: 11. The CDR3 is 16 residues long. Germline lookup yields CDR1 LNHDA and CDR2 SQIVND (reference sequence).

The chain links TRBV12-3 or TRBV12-4 to TRBJ2-2, with 10 bases identical to TRBD1. V lost 8 bases to trimming and J lost 5 bases; unmatched junction nucleotides: 23. The CDR3 spans 20 residues. The DNA for the CDR3 is TGTGCCAGCTGTAGGGGACAGGGGTGGGCGAACACCGGGCCTACCGGGGAGCTGTTTTTT. Translating gives CASCRGQGWANTGPTGELFF.

J is TRBJ2-5 and V is TRBV5-1; D not resolved. This CDR3 region has 14 residues. Per germline, CDR1 SGHRS and CDR2 YFSETQ. Trimming cost V 0 bases and J 5 bases, with 11 bases left between them. Written as DNA, the CDR3 is TGCGCCAGCAGCTTGGGTTTACTGGTGGAGACCCAGTACTTC. Translated: CASSLGLLVETQYF.

This chain joins TRBV10-2 and TRBJ2-2; 7 bases are a match to TRBD2. The CDR3 consists of 16 residues. After removal of 7 bases from V and 2 bases from J, the junction contained 10 bases not matched to a gene. From germline, CDR1 is WSHSY and CDR2 SAAADI. CDR3 nucleotides: TGCGCCAGCACGGGTTCCAGCGGGGCAAACACCGGGGAGCTGTTTTTT. This translates into CASTGSSGANTGELFF.

On this clonotype: At one end, the junction sequence differs from germline, possibly due to a read error. The chain has TRBV30 and TRBJ2-1, with D perhaps TRBD2 (7 bases). The CDR3 contains 12 residues. Germline V gives CDR1 GTSNPN, CDR2 SVGIG (reference sequence). The CDR3 DNA reads as TGTGCCTGGAGCCCGGGGGCGGGAGATACGATCTTC. This codes for CAWSPGAGDTIF.

This clonotype has more than one count but fewer than ten. The chain links TRBV4-3 to TRBJ2-7; D gene ambiguous. The CDR3 extends over 15 amino acids. Per germline, CDR1 LGHNA and CDR2 YSLEER. Between the trimmed V and J ends, which lost 0 bases and 2 bases, there was a span of 11 bases. In DNA, the CDR3 is TGCGCCAGCAGCCAAGATGCAGCTATAACCTACGAGCAGTACTTC. It yields the protein CASSQDAAITYEQYF.

This clonotype was recorded many times. The chain has TRBV12-3 or TRBV12-4 and TRBJ1-4; D remains unclear. This CDR3 is built from 14 residues. V was trimmed by 2 bases and J by 0 bases, leaving 4 bases between them. The CDR3 loop reads CASSLLATNEKLFF. The CDR3 bases are TGTGCCAGCAGTTTACTTGCAACTAATGAAAAACTGTTTTTT.

This clonotype was seen more than once but under ten times. The chain uses TRBV29-1 and TRBJ2-7; 9 bases line up with TRBD1. In germline, CDR1 is SQVTM, CDR2 ANQGSEA. The length of the CDR3 is 14 residues. The V and J ends lost 0 bases and 6 bases, in that order; junction bases with no gene match: 6. The CDR3 spells CSVEDRDRDGEQYF. The CDR3 DNA reads as TGCAGCGTTGAAGACCGGGACAGGGACGGCGAGCAGTACTTC.

Ten or more counts support this clonotype. The chain combines TRBV7-2 with TRBJ1-3; D gene unclear. This CDR3 spans 16 amino acids. Germline V gene data show CDR1 as SGHTA and CDR2 as FQGNSA. Trimming stripped 6 bases from V and 4 bases from J, with 19 bases between. CDR3 in amino acids: CASSRGRLSAGNTIYF. In DNA form, the CDR3 reads TGTGCCAGCAGTCGCGGACGGCTCTCTGCCGGAAACACCATATATTTT.

This clonotype was observed many times. The J gene is TRBJ2-2, the V gene TRBV20-1; unclear D gene. This CDR3 contains 12 residues. Germline values: CDR1 DFQATT, CDR2 SNEGSKA (reference sequence). Trimming took off 3 bases at V and 6 bases at J, with 8 bases between the two ends. The CDR3: CSARGSAGELFF. The DNA of the CDR3 is TGCAGTGCTAGGGGGTCGGCCGGGGAGCTGTTTTTT.

The sample holds a few counts of this clonotype. CDR3 bases: TGTGCCACCAGTGACCTCAGGGGTGAGGGCTACACCTTC. Translating it yields CATSDLRGEGYTF. The V gene is TRBV24-1, the J gene TRBJ1-2; possible D gene TRBD1, 6 bases. The CDR3 has 13 residues. V was trimmed by 4 bases and J by 8 bases, leaving 13 bases between them. Germline V gene sequence: CDR1 KGHDR, CDR2 SFDVKD.

The chain is built from TRBV20-1 and TRBJ2-5; 7 bases agree with TRBD1. V shed 4 bases and J 2 bases; nucleotides not matched to a gene: 7. This CDR3 is built from 14 residues. CDR1 and CDR2 from the germline V gene are DFQATT and SNEGSKA (reference sequence). The CDR3 coding sequence is TGCAGTGCTATCCCGGGACAGTCACAAGAGACCCAGTACTTC. This encodes CSAIPGQSQETQYF.

This clonotype was observed at least ten times. This chain connects TRBV29-1 to TRBJ2-7; D is uncertain. Germline loops: CDR1 SQVTM, CDR2 ANQGSEA. CDR3 length equals 12 residues. The germline V and J ends were trimmed by 4 bases and 0 bases, with 7 bases remaining between them. The CDR3 region has the DNA TGCAGCGTTGTAGGGCTCTCCTACGAGCAGTACTTC. Its protein is CSVVGLSYEQYF.

This chain uses TRBV20-1 with TRBJ1-5; possible D gene TRBD1, 6 bases. Germline V gene data show CDR1 as DFQATT and CDR2 as SNEGSKA (reference sequence). The V gene lost 4 bases and the J gene lost 4 bases, with 11 bases spanning the gap. CDR3 size: 13 residues. CDR3 bases: TGCAGTGCTACCACAGGGATGAATCAGCCCCAGCATTTT. Amino acid sequence: CSATTGMNQPQHF.

This clonotype was counted between two and nine times. The chain is built from TRBV29-1 and TRBJ2-7; 8 nucleotides match TRBD1. CDR1 is SQVTM, CDR2 ANQGSEA, per germline. This CDR3 comprises 14 residues. The V gene end was trimmed by 3 bases and the J gene end by 2 bases; junction bases not matched to a gene: 6. Written as DNA, the CDR3 is TGCAGCGTTGAGTACGGGACAGGAACCTACGAGCAGTACTTC. Translating gives CSVEYGTGTYEQYF.

The J gene is TRBJ2-7, the V gene TRBV29-1; possibly TRBD2 for D (5 bases). The CDR3 extends over 14 amino acids. Germline V gives CDR1 SQVTM, CDR2 ANQGSEA. Trimming shortened V by 4 bases and J by 0 bases, and 13 bases separated the two germline ends. CDR3 sequence reads: CSVGVGGFSYEQYF. DNA of the CDR3: TGCAGCGTTGGCGTTGGCGGGTTCTCCTACGAGCAGTACTTC.

This clonotype was observed a handful of times. The chain couples TRBV4-1 to TRBJ2-7; D is perhaps TRBD2 (6 bases). V dropped 0 bases and J dropped 2 bases, with 23 bases sitting between them. The CDR3 length is 19 residues. From germline, CDR1 is MGHRA and CDR2 YSYEKL. CDR3 DNA sequence: TGCGCCAGCAGCCAAGAGGATTACGGGGCTAGCGCAAAACCCTACGAGCAGTACTTC. As protein: CASSQEDYGASAKPYEQYF.

J is TRBJ2-2 and V is TRBV28; D is uncertain. In germline, CDR1 is MDHEN, CDR2 SYDVKM. The CDR3 contains 16 residues. V lost 2 bases to trimming and J lost 0 bases, with 10 bases between them. The CDR3 nucleotides read TGTGCCAGCAGTTTACTTCCCGGAACGAACACCGGGGAGCTGTTTTTT. Residues: CASSLLPGTNTGELFF.

V usage is TRBV6-6 and J usage is TRBJ2-3, with 7 bases that match TRBD1. Germline V gene sequence: CDR1 MNHNY, CDR2 SVGAGI (reference sequence). CDR3 length equals 13 residues. Trimming cost V 7 bases and J 2 bases; bases outside gene matches: 3. The DNA for the CDR3 is TGTGCCAGCAACAGGGGCAACACAGATACGCAGTATTTT. Translation: CASNRGNTDTQYF.

This clonotype turned up a few times. The rearrangement links TRBV11-2 to TRBJ2-3, with TRBD2 identical over 9 bases. Unmatched junction bases numbered 22, after V lost 5 bases and J lost 10 bases. This CDR3 spans 18 amino acids. CDR1 SGHAT and CDR2 FQNNGV come from the germline V gene. The CDR3 nucleotides read TGTGCCAGCAGCCCCTTCCGGGTAGCGGGGGTTTTTCCCACGGCGCAGTATTTT. It encodes CASSPFRVAGVFPTAQYF.

The chain is built from TRBV5-1 and TRBJ1-3; D ambiguous. The CDR3 extends over 16 amino acids. The germline CDR1 and CDR2 sequences are SGHRS and YFSETQ. Trimming removed 0 bases at V and 0 bases at J, with 10 bases between. The CDR3, as DNA: TGCGCCAGCAGCTTGGGAAACCTAGACTCTGGAAACACCATATATTTT. It translates to CASSLGNLDSGNTIYF.

The CDR3 reads CASSSTTGWSGNEQFF. The CDR3 nucleotides are TGTGCCAGCAGTTCGACGACAGGCTGGAGCGGCAATGAGCAGTTCTTC. This sequence joins TRBV27 and TRBJ2-1; D may be TRBD1 (6 bases). Trimming took 4 bases from V and 6 from J, leaving 19 bases between them. Germline CDR1 reads MNHEY; CDR2 reads SMNVEV (reference sequence). The CDR3 consists of 16 residues.

This clonotype turned up a few times. CDR3 amino acids: CASTALRRGEQYF. DNA for the CDR3: TGTGCCAGCACCGCATTAAGGAGAGGCGAGCAGTACTTC. The V and J genes are TRBV7-8 and TRBJ2-7; D not resolved. Trimming pared 7 bases from V and 6 bases from J, leaving 16 bases between. This CDR3 has 13 residues. Germline V gene data show CDR1 as SGHVS and CDR2 as FQNEAQ. The full variable domain, in which reference TRBV7-8 and TRBJ2-7 provide the parts outside the CDR3, is GAGVSQSPRYKVAKRGQDVALRCDPISGHVSLFWYQQALGQGPEFLTYFQNEAQLDKSGLPSDRFFAERPEGSVSTLKIQRTQQEDSAVYLCASTALRRGEQYFGPGTRLTVT.

This chain joins TRBV7-8 and TRBJ2-6, with 8 bases aligning to TRBD1. V shed 5 bases and J 0 bases; nucleotides not matched to a gene: 9. Germline V lookup: CDR1 SGHVS, CDR2 FQNEAQ. The CDR3 totals 18 residues. In nucleotides, the CDR3 is TGTGCCAGCAGCCGGCGGGACAGGCAAAGCTCTGGGGCCAACGTCCTGACTTTC. It codes for CASSRRDRQSSGANVLTF.